A selection of T cell receptor beta chains follows, all from one sample in a study of blood T cell repertoires in COVID-19. Sequencing was performed with immunoSEQ multiplex PCR; in TCRdb, only in-frame clones are kept and a portion is missing. The sample lists just over 150,000 clones, 65% to 90% occurring once. The sequenced material came from peripheral blood. The receptors originated from a woman in her thirties or forties with COVID-19, enrolled during active disease. The CDR3 runs from the conserved cysteine through the conserved F or W. D genes are given only for firm matches. Not every row has a clone size; where given, it reads once, few, many or a size class.

clone_size	v_call	j_call	d_call	cdr3_aa	cdr3_nt
once	TRBV30	TRBJ1-1	TRBD1	CAWGTGGTEAFF	TGTGCCTGGGGAACAGGGGGCACTGAAGCTTTCTTT
NA	TRBV7-8	TRBJ1-2	NA	CASSLLVANYGYTF	TGTGCCAGCAGCTTATTAGTTGCTAACTATGGCTACACCTTC
few	TRBV28	TRBJ1-4	NA	CASSFAGGEKLFF	TGTGCCAGCAGTTTTGCAGGAGGGGAAAAACTGTTTTTT
NA	TRBV28	TRBJ1-5	TRBD1	CASSLTGARNQPQHF	TGTGCCAGCAGTCTGACAGGGGCACGGAATCAGCCCCAGCATTTT
NA	TRBV19	TRBJ1-2	NA	CASNIRGSDGYTF	TGTGCCAGTAACATCAGGGGATCAGATGGCTACACCTTC
NA	TRBV7-6	TRBJ2-1	NA	CASSLALGGGEQFF	TGTGCCAGCAGCTTAGCGCTCGGGGGAGGTGAGCAGTTCTTC
once	TRBV28	TRBJ2-2	NA	CASNRGAGRINTGELFF	TGTGCCAGCAATAGGGGCGCTGGCAGAATCAACACCGGGGAGCTGTTTTTT
NA	TRBV6-5	TRBJ1-2	NA	CASSPAGGYSGYTF	TGTGCCAGCAGTCCAGCGGGGGGATATAGTGGCTACACCTTC
once	TRBV27	TRBJ2-3	NA	CASSFPGDHALRTYTDTQYF	TGTGCCAGCAGTTTCCCCGGAGACCACGCTTTGCGAACCTACACAGATACGCAGTATTTT
NA	TRBV6-2/TRBV6-3	TRBJ2-3	TRBD2	CASSYAGEGSDTQYF	TGTGCCAGCAGTTACGCGGGGGAGGGATCAGATACGCAGTATTTT
NA	TRBV3-1/TRBV3-2	TRBJ2-1	TRBD2	CASSQVGASGGNEQFF	TGTGCCAGCAGCCAAGTGGGGGCTAGCGGGGGAAATGAGCAGTTCTTC
NA	TRBV3-1/TRBV3-2	TRBJ2-1	NA	CASSLGDNRYNEQFF	TGTGCCAGCAGCCTAGGGGACAACCGATACAATGAGCAGTTCTTC
NA	TRBV3-1/TRBV3-2	TRBJ2-1	NA	CASSQPGLVVEQFF	TGTGCCAGCAGCCAACCGGGACTTGTTGTGGAGCAGTTCTTC
NA	TRBV10-3	TRBJ2-6	TRBD1	CAIGGASGANVLTF	TGTGCCATAGGGGGCGCCTCTGGGGCCAACGTCCTGACTTTC
once	TRBV3-1/TRBV3-2	TRBJ1-2	NA	CASSQGRNREWGYTF	TGTGCCAGCAGCCAAGGGAGGAACAGGGAGTGGGGCTACACCTTC
few	TRBV7-3	TRBJ2-3	TRBD1	CASSLSGGGGTDTQYF	TGTGCCAGCAGCCTCTCAGGGGGCGGAGGGACAGATACGCAGTATTTT
few	TRBV7-9	TRBJ1-1	TRBD1	CASKTGTGAKNTEAFF	TGTGCCAGCAAGACGGGGACAGGGGCCAAGAACACTGAAGCTTTCTTT
NA	TRBV27	TRBJ1-5	NA	CASRSGLKNQPQHF	TGTGCCAGCAGGTCGGGACTCAAGAATCAGCCCCAGCATTTT
few	TRBV6-5	TRBJ2-1	NA	CASSYVGRVYEQFF	TGTGCCAGCAGTTACGTCGGGAGAGTCTATGAGCAGTTCTTC
NA	TRBV3-1/TRBV3-2	TRBJ2-6	NA	CASSQGDIVGANVLTF	TGTGCCAGCAGCCAAGGGGACATCGTCGGGGCCAACGTCCTGACTTTC
NA	TRBV24-1	TRBJ2-5	NA	CATSDALVGGETQYF	TGTGCCACCAGTGATGCGCTGGTAGGGGGAGAGACCCAGTACTTC
many	TRBV5-1	TRBJ2-7	TRBD2	CASSFSGDSYEQYF	TGCGCCAGCAGCTTCAGCGGGGACTCCTACGAGCAGTACTTC
NA	TRBV4-1	TRBJ2-6	TRBD1	CASSPTGQGTGANVLTF	TGCGCCAGCAGCCCGACCGGACAGGGAACTGGGGCCAACGTCCTGACTTTC
NA	TRBV5-4	TRBJ2-5	TRBD1	CASSPYPTGEETQYF	TGTGCCAGCAGCCCCTACCCGACAGGGGAAGAGACCCAGTACTTC
NA	TRBV5-6	TRBJ1-2	TRBD1	CASSLDRVINYGYTF	TGTGCCAGCAGTCTGGACAGGGTGATAAACTATGGCTACACCTTC
NA	TRBV6-1	TRBJ1-1	TRBD1	CASSENRGPAEAFF	TGTGCCAGCAGTGAGAACAGGGGGCCGGCTGAAGCTTTCTTT
NA	TRBV5-4	TRBJ2-7	NA	CASSLGGDPYEQYF	TGTGCCAGCAGCTTAGGGGGGGACCCCTACGAGCAGTACTTC
NA	TRBV9	TRBJ1-6	NA	CASSVDAGVSPLHF	TGTGCCAGCAGCGTAGATGCAGGGGTGTCACCCCTCCACTTT
NA	TRBV3-1/TRBV3-2	TRBJ1-3	NA	CASSHRSADSGNTIYF	TGTGCCAGCAGCCACCGGTCCGCTGACTCTGGAAACACCATATATTTT
NA	TRBV28	TRBJ1-1	NA	CASRLTARPEAFF	TGTGCCAGCAGACTTACGGCTAGGCCCGAAGCTTTCTTT
NA	TRBV10-2	TRBJ2-1	TRBD2	CASSLGTSGSYNEQFF	TGCGCCAGCAGTTTAGGGACTAGCGGGAGTTACAATGAGCAGTTCTTC
NA	TRBV5-1	TRBJ2-1	TRBD2	CASSFRREVINNEQFF	TGCGCCAGCAGCTTCCGACGGGAGGTCATAAACAATGAGCAGTTCTTC
NA	TRBV2	TRBJ2-5	TRBD2	CATSGLARNQETQYF	TGTGCCACCTCGGGACTAGCGAGAAACCAAGAGACCCAGTACTTC
NA	TRBV5-1	TRBJ2-1	NA	CASSLVGSPSDQFF	TGCGCCAGCAGCTTGGTTGGCTCCCCTTCTGATCAGTTCTTC
NA	TRBV13	TRBJ1-2	TRBD1	CASSLLGTGTAGYTF	TGTGCCAGCAGCTTATTGGGGACAGGAACTGCTGGCTACACCTTC
NA	TRBV28	TRBJ1-1	NA	CASSAIGVGTTEAFF	TGTGCCAGCAGCGCCATAGGGGTGGGAACCACTGAAGCTTTCTTT
NA	TRBV6-5	TRBJ1-4	NA	CASRPPATNEKLFF	TGTGCCAGCAGGCCTCCAGCGACTAATGAAAAACTGTTTTTT
NA	TRBV3-1/TRBV3-2	TRBJ2-3	NA	CASSQSGSTDTQYF	TGTGCCAGCAGCCAAAGCGGTAGCACAGATACGCAGTATTTT
few	TRBV9	TRBJ2-5	TRBD1	CASSLRTGRQETQYF	TGTGCCAGCAGCCTAAGGACAGGGCGCCAAGAGACCCAGTACTTC
NA	TRBV3-1/TRBV3-2	TRBJ2-5	TRBD2	CASSQGLAGGSETQYF	TGTGCCAGCAGCCAGGGACTAGCGGGAGGCTCTGAGACCCAGTACTTC
NA	TRBV19	TRBJ2-5	TRBD1	CASTDRGLLETQYF	TGTGCCAGCACGGACAGGGGTTTGTTGGAGACCCAGTACTTC
NA	TRBV20-1	TRBJ1-2	TRBD1	CSATTGYGYTF	TGCAGTGCAACGACAGGGTATGGCTACACCTTC
NA	TRBV7-3	TRBJ2-5	TRBD2	CASSRGLVETQYF	TGTGCCAGCAGCCGAGGACTAGTAGAGACCCAGTACTTC
NA	TRBV5-4	TRBJ2-3	TRBD2	CASPGTSAFTDTQYF	TGTGCCAGCCCCGGGACTAGCGCCTTCACAGATACGCAGTATTTT
NA	TRBV28	TRBJ1-1	TRBD1	CASSLSRTGTEAFF	TGTGCCAGCAGTTTATCTAGGACAGGGACTGAAGCTTTCTTT
NA	TRBV7-9	TRBJ2-2	NA	CASSAEITGELFF	TGTGCCAGCAGCGCCGAGATTACCGGGGAGCTGTTTTTT
few	TRBV5-5	TRBJ2-1	TRBD2	CASTPGTSGRQKQFF	TGTGCCAGCACCCCCGGGACTAGCGGGAGGCAAAAGCAGTTCTTC
NA	TRBV29-1	TRBJ1-4	TRBD1	CSVRRNTGGEKLFF	TGCAGCGTCCGCCGGAATACAGGGGGAGAAAAACTGTTTTTT
NA	TRBV28	TRBJ2-7	NA	CASTKAAEQYF	TGTGCCAGCACCAAGGCGGCCGAGCAGTACTTC
NA	TRBV11-2	TRBJ2-2	NA	CASSLDPPGNTGELFF	TGTGCCAGCAGCTTAGACCCCCCGGGGAACACCGGGGAGCTGTTTTTT
once	TRBV4-1	TRBJ2-7	NA	CASSQADSYEQYF	TGCGCCAGCAGCCAAGCTGACAGTTACGAGCAGTACTTC
NA	TRBV7-8	TRBJ1-5	NA	CASSLAGRGNQPQHF	TGTGCCAGCAGCTTAGCGGGCAGGGGCAATCAGCCCCAGCATTTT
NA	TRBV19	TRBJ1-5	NA	CASSIDKTPYQPQHF	TGTGCCAGTAGTATAGATAAGACTCCGTATCAGCCCCAGCATTTT
NA	TRBV30	TRBJ1-2	NA	CAFQTVAILYGYTF	TGTGCCTTCCAGACAGTGGCTATCCTCTATGGCTACACCTTC
NA	TRBV7-9	TRBJ2-1	TRBD2	CASSYISESGKQFF	TGTGCCAGCAGCTACATATCGGAAAGCGGGAAGCAGTTCTTC
NA	TRBV4-1	TRBJ2-1	TRBD2	CASSQVFEVSGAEQFF	TGCGCCAGCAGCCAAGTTTTTGAGGTTAGCGGGGCCGAGCAGTTCTTC